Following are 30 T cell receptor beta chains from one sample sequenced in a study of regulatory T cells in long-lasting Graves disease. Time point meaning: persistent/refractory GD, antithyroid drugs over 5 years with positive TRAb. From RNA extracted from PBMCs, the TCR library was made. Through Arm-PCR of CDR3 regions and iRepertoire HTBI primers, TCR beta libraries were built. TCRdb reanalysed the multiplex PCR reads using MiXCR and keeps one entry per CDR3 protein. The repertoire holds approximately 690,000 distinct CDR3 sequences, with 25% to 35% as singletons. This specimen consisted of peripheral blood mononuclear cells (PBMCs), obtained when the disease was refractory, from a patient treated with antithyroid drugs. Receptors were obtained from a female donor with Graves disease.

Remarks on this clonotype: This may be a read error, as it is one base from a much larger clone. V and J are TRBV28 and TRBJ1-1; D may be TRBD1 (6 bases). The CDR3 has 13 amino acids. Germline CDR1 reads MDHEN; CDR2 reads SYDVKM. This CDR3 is CASSWQGNAEAFF. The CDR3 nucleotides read TGTGCCAGCAGTTGGCAGGGGAACGCTGAAGCTTTCTTT. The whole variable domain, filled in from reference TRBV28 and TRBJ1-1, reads DVKVTQSSRYLVKRTGEKVFLECVQDMDHENMFWYRQDPGLGLRLIYFSYDVKMKEKGDIPEGYSVSREKKERFSLILESASTNQTSMYLCASSWQGNAEAFFGQGTRLTVV.

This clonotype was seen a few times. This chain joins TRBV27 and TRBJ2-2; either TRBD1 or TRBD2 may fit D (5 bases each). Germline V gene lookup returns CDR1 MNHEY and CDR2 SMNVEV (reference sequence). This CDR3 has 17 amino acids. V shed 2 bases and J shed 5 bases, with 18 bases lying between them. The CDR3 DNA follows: TGTGCCAGCAGTTTACAGGGCCTCGGAGGACCAACCGGGGAGCTGTTTTTT. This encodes CASSLQGLGGPTGELFF.

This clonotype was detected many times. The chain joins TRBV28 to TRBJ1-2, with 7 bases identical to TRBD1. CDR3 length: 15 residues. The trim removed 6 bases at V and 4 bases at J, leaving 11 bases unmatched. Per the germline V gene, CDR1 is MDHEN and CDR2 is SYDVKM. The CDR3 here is CASRLPGQIGYGYTF. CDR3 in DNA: TGTGCCAGCAGATTACCGGGACAGATCGGCTATGGCTACACCTTC.

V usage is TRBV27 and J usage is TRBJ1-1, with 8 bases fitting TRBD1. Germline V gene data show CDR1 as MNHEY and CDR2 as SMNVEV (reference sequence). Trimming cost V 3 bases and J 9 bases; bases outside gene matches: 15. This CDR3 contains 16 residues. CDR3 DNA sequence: TGTGCCAGCAGTTTCCGGCAGGGGGCTAACGAGACTAAAGCTTTCTTT. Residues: CASSFRQGANETKAFF.

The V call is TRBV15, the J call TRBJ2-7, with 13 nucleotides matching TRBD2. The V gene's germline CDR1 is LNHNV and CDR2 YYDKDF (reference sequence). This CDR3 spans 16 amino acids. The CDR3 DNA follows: TGTGAGCGCCGCGGACTAGCGGGAGAGGGGGTCCACGAGCAGTACTTC. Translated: CERRGLAGEGVHEQYF.

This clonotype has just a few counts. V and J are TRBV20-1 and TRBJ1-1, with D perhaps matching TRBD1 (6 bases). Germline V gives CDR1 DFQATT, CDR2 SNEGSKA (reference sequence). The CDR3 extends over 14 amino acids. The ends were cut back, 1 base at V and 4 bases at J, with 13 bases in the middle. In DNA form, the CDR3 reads TGCAGTGCTAGAGGGGGGGGGCTGGGCACTGAAGCTTTCTTT. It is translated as CSARGGGLGTEAFF.

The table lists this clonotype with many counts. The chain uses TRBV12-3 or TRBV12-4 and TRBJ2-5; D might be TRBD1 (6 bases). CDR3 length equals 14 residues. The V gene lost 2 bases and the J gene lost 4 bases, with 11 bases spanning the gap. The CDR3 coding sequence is TGTGCCAGCAGTTTAACCGACAGGCGAGAGACCCAGTACTTC. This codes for CASSLTDRRETQYF.

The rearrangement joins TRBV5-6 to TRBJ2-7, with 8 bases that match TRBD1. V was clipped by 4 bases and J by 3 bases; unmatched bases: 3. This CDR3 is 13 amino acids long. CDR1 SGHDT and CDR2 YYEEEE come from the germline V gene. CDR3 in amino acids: CASSKTGVYEQYF. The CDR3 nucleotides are TGTGCCAGCAGCAAGACAGGGGTCTACGAGCAGTACTTC.

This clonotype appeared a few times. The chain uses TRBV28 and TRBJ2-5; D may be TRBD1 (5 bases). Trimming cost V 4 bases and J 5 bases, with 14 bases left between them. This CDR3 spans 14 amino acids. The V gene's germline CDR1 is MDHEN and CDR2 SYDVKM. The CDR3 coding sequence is TGTGCCAGCAGTTCCCTTGGGGCGGACGAGACCCAGTACTTC. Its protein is CASSSLGADETQYF.

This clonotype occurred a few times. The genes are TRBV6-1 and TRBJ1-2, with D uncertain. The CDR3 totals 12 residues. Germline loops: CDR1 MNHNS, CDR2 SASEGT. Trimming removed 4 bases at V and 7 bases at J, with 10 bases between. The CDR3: CASSVRGVGYTF. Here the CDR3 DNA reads TGTGCCAGCAGTGTCCGCGGGGTTGGCTACACCTTC.

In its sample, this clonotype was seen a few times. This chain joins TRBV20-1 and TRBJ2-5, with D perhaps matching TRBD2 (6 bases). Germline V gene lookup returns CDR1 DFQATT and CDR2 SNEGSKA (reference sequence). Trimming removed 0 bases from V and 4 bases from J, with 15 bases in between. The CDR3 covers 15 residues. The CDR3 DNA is TGCAGTGCTAGAGATGGTGGATCTAGCGCAGAGACCCAGTACTTC. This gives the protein CSARDGGSSAETQYF.

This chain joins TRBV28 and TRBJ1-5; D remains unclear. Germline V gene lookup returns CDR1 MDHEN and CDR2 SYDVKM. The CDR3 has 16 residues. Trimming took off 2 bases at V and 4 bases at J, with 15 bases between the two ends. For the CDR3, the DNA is TGTGCCAGCAGTTTAAGTTCCGGCAGGCAGAATCAGCCCCAGCATTTT. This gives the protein CASSLSSGRQNQPQHF.

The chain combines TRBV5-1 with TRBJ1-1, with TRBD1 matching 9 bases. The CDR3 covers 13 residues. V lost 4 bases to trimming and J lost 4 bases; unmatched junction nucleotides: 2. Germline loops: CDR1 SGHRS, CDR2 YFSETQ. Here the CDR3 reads CASSTGGLTEAFF. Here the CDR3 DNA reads TGCGCCAGCAGCACAGGGGGCCTCACTGAAGCTTTCTTT.

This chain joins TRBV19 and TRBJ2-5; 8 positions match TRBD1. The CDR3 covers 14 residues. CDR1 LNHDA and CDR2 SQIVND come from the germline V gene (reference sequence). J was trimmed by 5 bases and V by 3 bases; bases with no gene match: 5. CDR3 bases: TGTGCCAGTAGTATCGGGACAGGTGGGGAGACCCAGTACTTC. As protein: CASSIGTGGETQYF. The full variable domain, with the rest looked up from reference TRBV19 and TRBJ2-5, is DGGITQSPKYLFRKEGQNVTLSCEQNLNHDAMYWYRQDPGQGLRLIYYSQIVNDFQKGDIAEGYSVSREKKESFPLTVTSAQKNPTAFYLCASSIGTGGETQYFGPGTRLLVL.

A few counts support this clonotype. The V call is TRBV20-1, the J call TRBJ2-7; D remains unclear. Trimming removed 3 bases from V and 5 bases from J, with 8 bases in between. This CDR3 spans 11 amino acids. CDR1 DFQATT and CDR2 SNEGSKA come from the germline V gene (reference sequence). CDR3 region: CSASLADEQYF. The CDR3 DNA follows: TGCAGTGCTAGTTTGGCAGACGAGCAGTACTTC.

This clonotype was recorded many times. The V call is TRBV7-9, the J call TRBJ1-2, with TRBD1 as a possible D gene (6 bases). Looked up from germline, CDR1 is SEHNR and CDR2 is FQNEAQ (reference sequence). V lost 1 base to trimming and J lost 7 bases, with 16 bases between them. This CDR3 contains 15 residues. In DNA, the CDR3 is TGTGCCAGCAGCTTAGAGGGGCAGGGGAACGCTGGCTACACCTTC. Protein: CASSLEGQGNAGYTF.

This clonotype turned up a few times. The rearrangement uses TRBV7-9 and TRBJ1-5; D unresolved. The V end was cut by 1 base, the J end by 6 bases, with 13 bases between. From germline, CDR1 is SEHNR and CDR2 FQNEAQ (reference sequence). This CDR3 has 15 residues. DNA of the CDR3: TGTGCCAGCAGCTTAGTGCCCCCCCCGGGTCAGCCCCAGCATTTT. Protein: CASSLVPPPGQPQHF.

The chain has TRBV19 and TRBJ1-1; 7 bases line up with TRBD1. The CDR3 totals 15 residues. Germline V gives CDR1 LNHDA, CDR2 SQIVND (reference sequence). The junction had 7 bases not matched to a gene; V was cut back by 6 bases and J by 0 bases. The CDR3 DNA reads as TGTGCCAGTAGGCAGACAGGGACGGTGAACACTGAAGCTTTCTTT. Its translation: CASRQTGTVNTEAFF.

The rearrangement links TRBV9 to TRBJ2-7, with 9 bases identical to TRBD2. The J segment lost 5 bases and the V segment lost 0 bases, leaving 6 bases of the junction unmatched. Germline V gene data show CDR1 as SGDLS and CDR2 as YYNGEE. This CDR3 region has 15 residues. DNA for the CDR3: TGTGCCAGCAGCGTAGCAGCGGGAGGAGCCCACGAGCAGTACTTC. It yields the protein CASSVAAGGAHEQYF. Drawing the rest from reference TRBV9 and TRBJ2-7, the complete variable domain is DSGVTQTPKHLITATGQRVTLRCSPRSGDLSVYWYQQSLDQGLQFLIQYYNGEERAKGNILERFSAQQFPDLHSELNLSSLELGDSALYFCASSVAAGGAHEQYFGPGTRLTVT.

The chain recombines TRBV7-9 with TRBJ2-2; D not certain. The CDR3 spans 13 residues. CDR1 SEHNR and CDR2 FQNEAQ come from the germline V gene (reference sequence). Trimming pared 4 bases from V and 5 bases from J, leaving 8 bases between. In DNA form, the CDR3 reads TGTGCCAGCAGCTCTGGGATTACCGGGGAGCTGTTTTTT. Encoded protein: CASSSGITGELFF. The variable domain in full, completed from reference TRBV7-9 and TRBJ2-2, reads DTGVSQNPRHKITKRGQNVTFRCDPISEHNRLYWYRQTLGQGPEFLTYFQNEAQLEKSRLLSDRFSAERPKGSFSTLEIQRTEQGDSAMYLCASSSGITGELFFGEGSRLTVL.

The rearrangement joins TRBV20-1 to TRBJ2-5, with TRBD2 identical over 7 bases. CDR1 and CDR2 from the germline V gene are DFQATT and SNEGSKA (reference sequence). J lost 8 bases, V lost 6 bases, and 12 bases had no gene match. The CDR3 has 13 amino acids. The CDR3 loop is CSAPFGGRETQYF. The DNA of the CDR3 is TGCAGTGCGCCCTTTGGCGGGAGAGAAACCCAGTACTTC.

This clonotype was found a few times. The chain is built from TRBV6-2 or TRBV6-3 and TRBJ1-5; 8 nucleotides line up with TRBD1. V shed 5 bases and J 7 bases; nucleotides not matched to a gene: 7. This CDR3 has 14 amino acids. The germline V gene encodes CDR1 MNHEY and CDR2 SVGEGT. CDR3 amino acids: CASSEGQVRQPQHF. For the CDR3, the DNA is TGTGCCAGCAGTGAGGGACAGGTCAGGCAGCCCCAGCATTTT.

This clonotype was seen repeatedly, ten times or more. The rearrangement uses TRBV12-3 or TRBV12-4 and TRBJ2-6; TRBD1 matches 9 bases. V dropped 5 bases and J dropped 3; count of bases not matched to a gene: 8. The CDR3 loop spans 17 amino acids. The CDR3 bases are TGTGCCAGCAGTCCGCGGAAGGGACAGGGTGGGGCCAACGTCCTGACTTTC. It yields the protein CASSPRKGQGGANVLTF.

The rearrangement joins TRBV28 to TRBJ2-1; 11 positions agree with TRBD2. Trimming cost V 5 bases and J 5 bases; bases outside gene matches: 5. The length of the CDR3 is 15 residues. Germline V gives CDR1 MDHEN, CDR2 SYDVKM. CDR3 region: CASSRGLAVNNEQFF. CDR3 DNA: TGTGCCAGCAGTAGGGGACTAGCGGTTAACAATGAGCAGTTCTTC.

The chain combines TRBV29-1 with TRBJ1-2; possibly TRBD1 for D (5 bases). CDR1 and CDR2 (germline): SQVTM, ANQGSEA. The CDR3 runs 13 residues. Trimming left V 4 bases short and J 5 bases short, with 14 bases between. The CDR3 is CSVVDSGLYGYTF. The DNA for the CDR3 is TGCAGCGTTGTCGACAGCGGACTATATGGCTACACCTTC.

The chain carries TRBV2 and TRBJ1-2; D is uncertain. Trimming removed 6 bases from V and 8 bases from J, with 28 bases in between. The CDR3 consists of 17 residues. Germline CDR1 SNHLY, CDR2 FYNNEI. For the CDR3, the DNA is TGTGCCAGCAGGCCCGAATCGATTAGGCAGCCCCCGGGGGGCTACACCTTC. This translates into CASRPESIRQPPGGYTF.

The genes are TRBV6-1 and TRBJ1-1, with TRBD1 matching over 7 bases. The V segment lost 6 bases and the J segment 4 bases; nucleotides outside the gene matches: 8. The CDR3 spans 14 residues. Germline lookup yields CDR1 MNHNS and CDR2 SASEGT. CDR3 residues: CASRLDQGGTEAFF. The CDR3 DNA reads TGTGCCAGCAGGCTAGACCAGGGGGGCACTGAAGCTTTCTTT.

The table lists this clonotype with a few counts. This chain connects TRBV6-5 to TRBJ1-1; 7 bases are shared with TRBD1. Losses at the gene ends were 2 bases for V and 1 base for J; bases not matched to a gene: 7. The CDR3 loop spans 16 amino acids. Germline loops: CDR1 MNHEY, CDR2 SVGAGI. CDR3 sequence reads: CASSYERGPANTEAFF. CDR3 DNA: TGTGCCAGCAGTTACGAGAGGGGGCCGGCGAACACTGAAGCTTTCTTT.

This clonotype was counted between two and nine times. The CDR3 sequence is CASSEWGFLGDSEAFF. Here the CDR3 DNA reads TGTGCCAGCAGTGAATGGGGGTTCCTGGGTGATTCTGAAGCTTTCTTT. The chain couples TRBV25-1 to TRBJ1-1, with D possibly TRBD1 on 5 matching bases. The V end was cut by 1 base, the J end by 6 bases, with 18 bases between. Germline V gene lookup returns CDR1 MGHDK and CDR2 SYGVNS. This CDR3 region has 16 residues.

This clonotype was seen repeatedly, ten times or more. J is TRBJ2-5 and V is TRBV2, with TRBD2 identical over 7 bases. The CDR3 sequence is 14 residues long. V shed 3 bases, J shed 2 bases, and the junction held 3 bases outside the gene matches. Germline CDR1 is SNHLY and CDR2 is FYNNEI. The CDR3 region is CASSDPGLQETQYF. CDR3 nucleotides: TGTGCCAGCAGTGACCCGGGACTACAAGAGACCCAGTACTTC.